These 15 T cell receptor beta chains were sequenced from one sample in a study of blood T cell repertoires in COVID-19. Libraries were prepared by immunoSEQ multiplex PCR; TCRdb keeps only in-frame clonotypes and omits some of them. The table has roughly 300,000 clones, roughly 86% seen once. The sequencing sample was made of peripheral blood. The origin of the receptors is a woman aged 45-65 years with acute or convalescent COVID-19.

This clone is a singleton in its sample. The chain links TRBV3-1 (or the pseudogene TRBV3-2) to TRBJ2-1, with D maybe TRBD2 (6 bases). Deletions cut 1 base from V and 0 bases from J, with 16 bases between. The germline V gene has CDR1 LGHDT and CDR2 YNNKEL (reference sequence). CDR3 length: 18 amino acids. CDR3: CASSQGRGWKNSYNEQFF. CDR3 DNA: TGTGCCAGCAGCCAAGGACGGGGGTGGAAAAACTCCTACAATGAGCAGTTCTTC.

The rearrangement joins TRBV18 to TRBJ1-1; unclear D gene. The CDR3 sequence is 13 residues long. The V and J ends lost 6 bases and 1 base respectively, with 9 bases between them. The V gene's germline CDR1 is KGHSH and CDR2 LQKENI. In DNA form, the CDR3 reads TGTGCCAGCTCCCCGGGTGAGAACACTGAAGCTTTCTTT. It encodes CASSPGENTEAFF. The complete variable domain, with remaining parts taken from reference TRBV18 and TRBJ1-1, reads NAGVMQNPRHLVRRRGQEARLRCSPMKGHSHVYWYRQLPEEGLKFMVYLQKENIIDESGMPKERFSAEFPKEGPSILRIQQVVRGDSAAYFCASSPGENTEAFFGQGTRLTVV.

V gene TRBV28 combines with J gene TRBJ1-2, with D unresolved. Germline V gene lookup returns CDR1 MDHEN and CDR2 SYDVKM. The CDR3 has 13 amino acids. V lost 8 bases and J 4 bases, leaving 14 bases between the germline ends. The CDR3: CASHPARAYGYTF. The CDR3 DNA sequence: TGTGCCAGCCACCCCGCGAGGGCCTATGGCTACACCTTC.

The chain couples TRBV5-1 to TRBJ1-2; 9 bases line up with TRBD1. The J segment lost 4 bases and the V segment lost 4 bases, leaving 8 bases of the junction unmatched. Germline V CDR1 and CDR2: SGHRS, YFSETQ. The CDR3 runs to 15 residues. CDR3 loop: CASSLAGTGLYGYTF. CDR3 coding DNA: TGCGCCAGCAGCCTCGCCGGGACAGGGCTCTATGGCTACACCTTC.

This clone was observed a single time. CDR3 DNA: TGTGCCAGTAGTATGGGCTGGGACCAAGAGACCCAGTACTTC. This encodes CASSMGWDQETQYF. This chain links TRBV19 with TRBJ2-5; D is ambiguous. V lost 3 bases, J lost 0 bases, and 8 bases lay in between. Germline loops: CDR1 LNHDA, CDR2 SQIVND (reference sequence). The CDR3 has 14 amino acids. Complete variable domain (other parts from reference TRBV19 and TRBJ2-5): DGGITQSPKYLFRKEGQNVTLSCEQNLNHDAMYWYRQDPGQGLRLIYYSQIVNDFQKGDIAEGYSVSREKKESFPLTVTSAQKNPTAFYLCASSMGWDQETQYFGPGTRLLVL.

The chain is built from TRBV12-5 and TRBJ2-1; 12 nucleotides match TRBD2. This CDR3 has 17 residues. V lost 5 bases, J lost 6 bases, and 11 bases stayed unmatched. Looked up from germline, CDR1 is LGHNT and CDR2 is FRNRAP. This CDR3 is CASGLAKTSGSPNEQFF. In nucleotides, the CDR3 is TGTGCTAGTGGTCTCGCCAAGACTAGCGGGAGTCCCAATGAGCAGTTCTTC.

This clone appeared many times. V gene TRBV28 combines with J gene TRBJ2-5, with TRBD1 as a possible D gene (6 bases). The CDR3 extends over 11 amino acids. Germline V gene lookup returns CDR1 MDHEN and CDR2 SYDVKM. The CDR3 loop is CAIQGRETQYF. DNA for the CDR3: TGTGCTATACAGGGAAGGGAGACCCAGTACTTC.

The V and J genes are TRBV28 and TRBJ2-7, with 7 bases aligning to TRBD2. This CDR3 contains 14 residues. The germline V gene has CDR1 MDHEN and CDR2 SYDVKM. V dropped 11 bases and J dropped 1; count of bases not matched to a gene: 11. The CDR3, as DNA: TGTGCCTCAAGGCCCAGCGGGACTTCCTACGAGCAGTACTTC. Translated, it gives CASRPSGTSYEQYF.

The genes are TRBV7-6 and TRBJ1-4, with 7 bases matching TRBD1. Trimming at V came to 2 bases and at J to 7 bases, leaving 10 bases not matched to a gene. Germline V gene lookup returns CDR1 SGHVS and CDR2 FNYEAQ. The CDR3 is 16 amino acids. CDR3 in DNA: TGTGCCAGCAGCTTATTTAACAGGGGTTCAGGTGAAAAACTGTTTTTT. It codes for CASSLFNRGSGEKLFF.

The chain couples TRBV4-2 to TRBJ1-1, with a possible D match to TRBD1 (5 bases). V was clipped by 4 bases and J by 4 bases, with 22 bases between them. CDR3 length: 17 residues. CDR1 is LGHNA and CDR2 is YNFKEQ in the germline V gene. CDR3 protein: CASSPGLGGSGGTEAFF. CDR3 in DNA: TGTGCCAGCAGCCCAGGTCTCGGCGGGTCGGGGGGCACTGAAGCTTTCTTT.

The sample holds a few counts of this clone. The V call is TRBV5-1, the J call TRBJ2-7; D is possibly TRBD1 (7 bases). Germline values: CDR1 SGHRS, CDR2 YFSETQ. The V gene lost 0 bases and the J gene lost 2 bases, with 12 bases spanning the gap. The CDR3 has 15 residues. CDR3 protein: CASSLGPGGTYEQYF. CDR3 bases: TGCGCCAGCAGCTTGGGGCCAGGGGGGACCTACGAGCAGTACTTC.

The CDR3 region has the DNA TGTGCCAGCAAACCCCGGACAGGGGGAGGGACTGAAGCTTTCTTT. It yields the protein CASKPRTGGGTEAFF. The V gene is TRBV28, the J gene TRBJ1-1, with 10 nucleotides matching TRBD1. The CDR3 runs 15 residues. The junction had 10 bases not matched to a gene; V was cut back by 7 bases and J by 5 bases. Germline CDR1 and CDR2: MDHEN and SYDVKM.

The chain employs TRBV19 and TRBJ1-5; a possible D gene is TRBD1 (5 bases). CDR1 is LNHDA and CDR2 is SQIVND in the germline V gene (reference sequence). Trimming pared 3 bases from V and 11 bases from J, leaving 11 bases between. The CDR3 length is 12 residues. The CDR3 nucleotides are TGTGCCAGTAGTATGATGGACACAGCCCAGCATTTT. Residues: CASSMMDTAQHF.

V and J are TRBV7-8 and TRBJ2-3; the match to TRBD2 covers 9 bases. The CDR3 has 15 residues. Germline V gives CDR1 SGHVS, CDR2 FQNEAQ. V was clipped by 5 bases and J by 5 bases; unmatched bases: 8. The CDR3 sequence is CASSPLLAGLDTQYF. As DNA, the CDR3 is TGTGCCAGCAGCCCCCTTCTAGCGGGATTAGATACGCAGTATTTT.

This chain links TRBV5-8 with TRBJ1-2; D uncertain. The CDR3 has 15 amino acids. V was cut by 4 bases and J by 4 bases, with 17 bases left in between. Germline assignment: CDR1 SGHTS and CDR2 YDEGEE. In DNA form, the CDR3 reads TGTGCCAGCAGCACACGAGGGCAGCTAGGCTATGGCTACACCTTC. Encoded protein: CASSTRGQLGYGYTF.